The clone carrying this T cell receptor (beta chain) has just a few counts. The antigen is undetermined. This sample is drawn from a study of human T cells and chemical hapten exposure. Regarding the study as a whole: DPC sensitization produced no change in TCRs with frequency above 1 in 1000. The formation of large CDR3 similarity clusters by expanded TCRs significantly exceeded that of controls. Donors had alopecia, so their immune response may differ from healthy people's.

Documented time point: pre-sensitization, week 0. Regarding treatment: therapeutic diphenylcyclopropenone sensitization with weekly scalp DPC. Blood, whole and unfractionated, served as the source for total RNA extraction. TCRdb processed the RACE reads anew with MiXCR; each CDR3 protein has one entry. This table has 56,000 or so distinct CDR3 sequences, roughly 10% appearing once. The material was whole blood, obtained in connection with sensitization to the hapten diphenylcyclopropenone (DPC). This TCR derives from a woman younger than 45 with alopecia areata. Some clones in this sample may be carry-over from other donors' samples.

As DNA, the CDR3 is TGTGCCAGCAGCCGACGGGGACTAGCGGGGTCCGATGAGCAGTTCTTC. Its translation: CASSRRGLAGSDEQFF. The chain employs TRBV7-2 and TRBJ2-1, with TRBD2 matching over 13 bases. V was clipped by 5 bases and J by 8 bases; unmatched bases: 9. There are 16 residues in the CDR3. The germline V gene encodes CDR1 SGHTA and CDR2 FQGNSA.